The 32 T cell receptor beta chains given below trace back to one sample, sequenced in a study of Ad26.COV2.S vaccination and SARS-CoV-2 variants. Described treatment: approximately 18 received Ad26.COV2.S at low or high dose, single or two shots; roughly five received placebo; per-sample allocation not given. Each sample was drawn 63 days after the first injection (of vaccine or placebo). Profiling relied on immunoSEQ multiplex PCR, and the TCRdb table lists in-frame clones only, not all of them. This table holds around 450,000 clones, about 93% found once. The sequences come from peripheral blood, collected in a trial of Ad26.COV2.S vaccine versus placebo. These receptors were collected from a person aged 18 to 65 who received the Ad26.COV2.S COVID-19 vaccine or a placebo.

The chain combines TRBV9 with TRBJ2-5; tentative D call: TRBD2 (6 bases). The CDR3 is 14 residues long. Per germline, CDR1 SGDLS and CDR2 YYNGEE. V dropped 3 bases and J dropped 4 bases, with 13 bases sitting between them. Here the CDR3 DNA reads TGTGCCAGCAGCGCCGGGAGCCTAAGAGAGACCCAGTACTTC. Translated: CASSAGSLRETQYF.

This sequence joins TRBV30 and TRBJ2-5; tentatively, D is TRBD2 (6 bases). CDR3 length: 13 amino acids. Germline lookup yields CDR1 GTSNPN and CDR2 SVGIG (reference sequence). Between the trimmed V and J ends, which lost 5 bases and 1 base, there was a span of 11 bases. The CDR3, as DNA: TGTGCCTGGGCGGCGGGAACCCAAGAGACCCAGTACTTC. It specifies CAWAAGTQETQYF.

The V gene is TRBV18, the J gene TRBJ1-4, with 12 bases that match TRBD1. This CDR3 has 18 residues. Per germline, CDR1 KGHSH and CDR2 LQKENI. The V segment lost 1 base and the J segment 3 bases; nucleotides outside the gene matches: 6. In nucleotides, the CDR3 is TGTGCCAGCTCACCACGTCGGGACAGGGGGCAGGCTAATGAAAAACTGTTTTTT. This sequence encodes CASSPRRDRGQANEKLFF.

This chain joins TRBV5-4 and TRBJ2-3; TRBD2 matches 8 bases. V shed 2 bases and J 5 bases; nucleotides not matched to a gene: 13. CDR1 is SGHNT, CDR2 YYREEE, per germline (reference sequence). CDR3 length: 17 residues. CDR3 nucleotide sequence: TGTGCCAGCAGCTTTGCTAGCGGGTCATCCGGAAAAGATACGCAGTATTTT. This codes for CASSFASGSSGKDTQYF.

This clone was observed a single time. This chain links TRBV19 with TRBJ2-4; D unresolved. The germline V gene has CDR1 LNHDA and CDR2 SQIVND (reference sequence). The CDR3 has 13 amino acids. V was cut by 1 base and J by 8 bases, with 9 bases left in between. The CDR3 DNA reads as TGTGCCAGTAGTATAGGTCTCATGGACATTCAGTACTTC. Its protein is CASSIGLMDIQYF.

CDR3 nucleotide sequence: TGTGCCAGCAGCCAAGCGGGGAGGCAAGGCCAAGAGACCCAGTACTTC. Its translation is CASSQAGRQGQETQYF. The J gene is TRBJ2-5, the V gene TRBV3-1 (or the pseudogene TRBV3-2); possibly TRBD2 for D (6 bases). The CDR3 loop spans 16 amino acids. From germline, CDR1 is LGHDT and CDR2 YNNKEL (reference sequence). Trimming took 1 base from V and 1 from J, leaving 13 bases between them.

This clone was counted only a few times. This chain joins TRBV6-5 and TRBJ1-6, with unresolved D. The CDR3 length is 14 residues. Germline CDR1 and CDR2: MNHEY and SVGAGI. V was shortened by 5 bases and J by 6 bases, with 11 bases between the two germline ends. The CDR3 DNA reads as TGTGCCAGCAGTAGAACCGTGTTTAATTCACCCCTCCACTTT. Amino acids: CASSRTVFNSPLHF.

The CDR3 DNA is TGTGCTAGTGGGACAGACATGCGGGCCTACGAGCAGTACTTC. It specifies CASGTDMRAYEQYF. The chain combines TRBV12-5 with TRBJ2-7, with D possibly called TRBD1 or TRBD2 (5 bases each). V lost 6 bases, J lost 2 bases, and 14 bases lay in between. Germline CDR1 LGHNT, CDR2 FRNRAP. There are 14 residues in the CDR3. The full variable domain, completed using reference TRBV12-5 and TRBJ2-7, is DARVTQTPRHKVTEMGQEVTMRCQPILGHNTVFWYRQTMMQGLELLAYFRNRAPLDDSGMPKDRFSAEMPDATLATLKIQPSEPRDSAVYFCASGTDMRAYEQYFGPGTRLTVT.

V usage is TRBV12-3 or TRBV12-4 and J usage is TRBJ1-2; tentatively, D is TRBD1 (6 bases). V lost 6 bases to trimming and J lost 1 base, with 9 bases between them. CDR3 length equals 13 residues. CDR3 region: CASSIGGNYGYTF. The DNA of the CDR3 is TGTGCCAGCAGCATAGGGGGTAACTATGGCTACACCTTC.

CDR3 nucleotides: TGCAGTGCTAGTCCTCCAGGAAATAATTCACCCCTCCACTTT. Amino acids: CSASPPGNNSPLHF. V gene TRBV20-1 combines with J gene TRBJ1-6; unclear D gene. The CDR3 runs to 14 residues. The V and J ends lost 3 bases and 5 bases respectively, with 11 bases between them. Per the germline V gene, CDR1 is DFQATT and CDR2 is SNEGSKA (reference sequence).

The chain couples TRBV4-1 to TRBJ2-7; 10 bases map to TRBD2. CDR1 is MGHRA, CDR2 YSYEKL, per germline. The CDR3 has 16 residues. V was clipped by 4 bases and J by 4 bases; unmatched bases: 10. In DNA form, the CDR3 reads TGCGCCAGCAGCCGACTGGTAGCGGGAGGCCCTTACGAGCAGTACTTC. Translated: CASSRLVAGGPYEQYF.

The table lists this clone with a count of one. The chain couples TRBV5-1 to TRBJ1-1; a possible D gene is TRBD1 (6 bases). Trimming left V 0 bases short and J 4 bases short, with 16 bases between. The CDR3 is 16 amino acids. CDR1 is SGHRS, CDR2 YFSETQ, per germline. CDR3 protein: CASSLEAGAESTEAFF. The CDR3 DNA is TGCGCCAGCAGCTTGGAGGCAGGGGCGGAGAGCACTGAAGCTTTCTTT.

The V gene is TRBV5-4, the J gene TRBJ1-1, with D tentatively TRBD1 (5 bases). The V gene's germline CDR1 is SGHNT and CDR2 YYREEE (reference sequence). This CDR3 has 17 residues. The germline V and J ends were trimmed by 4 bases and 3 bases, with 22 bases remaining between them. The CDR3: CASSRQWFRSGDTEAFF. CDR3 bases: TGTGCCAGCAGCCGCCAATGGTTTCGCTCGGGGGACACTGAAGCTTTCTTT.

This clone was found once. This rearrangement joins TRBV6-2 or TRBV6-3 to TRBJ2-1; possible D gene TRBD1, 5 bases. The CDR3 loop spans 15 amino acids. V lost 5 bases and J lost 2, with 13 bases in between. The germline CDR1 and CDR2 sequences are MNHEY and SVGEGT. CDR3: CASSQGSLAYNEQFF. The CDR3 bases are TGTGCCAGCAGTCAGGGCTCCCTGGCCTACAATGAGCAGTTCTTC.

The CDR3: CASSMWRDGNTIYF. Here the CDR3 DNA reads TGTGCCAGCAGCATGTGGAGGGATGGAAACACCATATATTTT. V usage is TRBV9 and J usage is TRBJ1-3; no clear D. Deletions cut 4 bases from V and 3 bases from J, with 11 bases between. The CDR3 consists of 14 residues. CDR1 is SGDLS and CDR2 is YYNGEE in the germline V gene.

The genes are TRBV4-3 and TRBJ1-4; no clear D gene. The CDR3 totals 14 residues. Germline V gene lookup returns CDR1 LGHNA and CDR2 YSLEER. V was shortened by 1 base and J by 3 bases, with 6 bases between the two germline ends. The CDR3 coding sequence is TGCGCCAGCAGCCAAGGGACCGCTAATGAAAAACTGTTTTTT. It is translated as CASSQGTANEKLFF.

J is TRBJ1-5 and V is TRBV5-5; D might be TRBD1 (6 bases). The germline V gene has CDR1 SGHKS and CDR2 YYEKEE (reference sequence). The CDR3 consists of 13 residues. Trimming shortened V by 4 bases and J by 7 bases, and 12 bases separated the two germline ends. CDR3 sequence: CASSLQGQQPQHF. In DNA form, the CDR3 reads TGTGCCAGCAGCCTACAGGGCCAACAGCCCCAGCATTTT.

The chain combines TRBV15 with TRBJ2-3, with 8 bases identical to TRBD1. The V gene's germline CDR1 is LNHNV and CDR2 YYDKDF (reference sequence). Trimming removed 5 bases from V and 4 bases from J; junction bases left unmatched: 14. This CDR3 is built from 17 residues. In DNA, the CDR3 is TGTGCCACCAGCGTACGGACAGGGTTTGAGAAGGCAGATACGCAGTATTTT. Protein sequence: CATSVRTGFEKADTQYF.

The V gene is TRBV5-1, the J gene TRBJ2-7; D possibly corresponds to TRBD2 (5 bases). CDR3 size: 14 residues. The V end lost 0 bases, the J end lost 6 bases, and 13 bases lay between the germline ends. CDR1 and CDR2 from the germline V gene are SGHRS and YFSETQ. CDR3 nucleotides: TGCGCCAGCAGCTTGGGGACTCAAACCCGCGAGCAGTACTTC. Its translation is CASSLGTQTREQYF. The entire variable domain, with the rest obtained from reference TRBV5-1 and TRBJ2-7, is as follows: KAGVTQTPRYLIKTRGQQVTLSCSPISGHRSVSWYQQTPGQGLQFLFEYFSETQRNKGNFPGRFSGRQFSNSRSEMNVSTLELGDSALYLCASSLGTQTREQYFGPGTRLTVT.

The CDR3 region is CASSLETSGIYNEQFF. The CDR3 coding sequence is TGTGCCAGCAGTTTGGAGACTAGCGGGATCTACAATGAGCAGTTCTTC. The rearrangement links TRBV27 to TRBJ2-1; 11 bases match TRBD2. The CDR3 has 16 residues. After removal of 3 bases from V and 3 bases from J, the junction contained 4 bases not matched to a gene. Looked up from germline, CDR1 is MNHEY and CDR2 is SMNVEV (reference sequence).

The chain is built from TRBV6-2 or TRBV6-3 and TRBJ2-2; D is tentatively TRBD1 or TRBD2 (5 bases each). The CDR3 runs 18 residues. Trimming cost V 0 bases and J 4 bases, with 18 bases left between them. Germline V CDR1 and CDR2: MNHEY, SVGEGT. The CDR3 sequence: CASSYSGAGILGTGELFF. The CDR3 DNA is TGTGCCAGCAGTTACTCCGGGGCGGGCATATTGGGCACCGGGGAGCTGTTTTTT.

The chain joins TRBV5-1 to TRBJ1-1; no reliable D call. Germline assignment: CDR1 SGHRS and CDR2 YFSETQ. The CDR3 has 13 residues. The CDR3 here is CTTQGPMNTEAFF. Written as DNA, the CDR3 is TGCACCACTCAAGGGCCCATGAACACTGAAGCTTTCTTT.

The chain uses TRBV19 and TRBJ2-5; 12 bases are shared with TRBD2. The CDR3 is 16 residues long. After removal of 7 bases from V and 4 bases from J, the junction contained 10 bases not matched to a gene. Germline loops: CDR1 LNHDA, CDR2 SQIVND (reference sequence). CDR3 loop: CASTALAGGPSETQYF. The CDR3 coding sequence is TGTGCCAGTACCGCCCTAGCGGGAGGGCCCTCAGAGACCCAGTACTTC.

The chain recombines TRBV9 with TRBJ1-1; tentative D call: TRBD1 (5 bases). Trimming took off 4 bases at V and 5 bases at J, with 12 bases between the two ends. This CDR3 spans 13 amino acids. Germline CDR1 reads SGDLS; CDR2 reads YYNGEE. The CDR3 region has the DNA TGTGCCAGCAGCCCCCGGGGGGATACTGAAGCTTTCTTT. Translated: CASSPRGDTEAFF.

This chain connects TRBV11-2 to TRBJ2-4; D gene unclear. Germline CDR1 is SGHAT and CDR2 is FQNNGV. The CDR3 is made up of 14 amino acids. With 0 bases removed from V and 1 base from J, the gap between germline ends came to 4 bases. The CDR3 loop reads CASSLDGAKNIQYF. The CDR3 nucleotides are TGTGCCAGCAGCTTAGATGGGGCCAAAAACATTCAGTACTTC. The complete variable domain, with remaining parts taken from reference TRBV11-2 and TRBJ2-4, reads EAGVAQSPRYKIIEKRQSVAFWCNPISGHATLYWYQQILGQGPKLLIQFQNNGVVDDSQLPKDRFSAERLKGVDSTLKIQPAKLEDSAVYLCASSLDGAKNIQYFGAGTRLSVL.

The J gene is TRBJ2-7, the V gene TRBV23-1, with 7 nucleotides matching TRBD1. TRBV23-1 is designated an ORF whose function remains uncertain. The CDR3 extends over 17 amino acids. With 2 bases clipped from V and 0 bases from J, the junction kept 10 bases outside the gene matches. This chain's CDR3 is CASSQVPDRACSYEQYF. The CDR3 bases are TGCGCCAGCAGTCAAGTCCCCGACAGGGCCTGCTCCTACGAGCAGTACTTC.

The CDR3 sequence is CASSLRDSQTEAFF. Here the CDR3 DNA reads TGTGCCAGCAGCCTAAGGGACAGTCAAACTGAAGCTTTCTTT. This chain connects TRBV7-9 to TRBJ1-1; 7 nucleotides agree with TRBD1. This CDR3 is 14 amino acids long. Looked up from germline, CDR1 is SEHNR and CDR2 is FQNEAQ (reference sequence). V shed 5 bases and J 5 bases; nucleotides not matched to a gene: 8.

The J gene is TRBJ2-1, the V gene TRBV11-2, with D unclear. CDR3 length: 14 residues. Trimming took 2 bases from V and 3 from J, leaving 8 bases between them. From germline, CDR1 is SGHAT and CDR2 FQNNGV. Here the CDR3 reads CASSLLASYNEQFF. The DNA of the CDR3 is TGTGCCAGCAGCTTATTGGCTAGCTACAATGAGCAGTTCTTC.

V usage is TRBV6-1 and J usage is TRBJ2-5; 11 nucleotides agree with TRBD2. The CDR3 contains 18 residues. With 3 bases clipped from V and 0 bases from J, the junction kept 9 bases outside the gene matches. The germline gives CDR1 MNHNS, CDR2 SASEGT. CDR3 DNA: TGTGCCAGCAGTGATTCAATAGCGGGAGGGCCTCACCAAGAGACCCAGTACTTC. It yields the protein CASSDSIAGGPHQETQYF.

Concerning this clone: Other nucleotide sequences from this sample produce the same CDR3. V gene TRBV7-2 combines with J gene TRBJ2-7; 11 nucleotides line up with TRBD2. Trimming at V came to 2 bases and at J to 0 bases, leaving 0 bases not matched to a gene. Looked up from germline, CDR1 is SGHTA and CDR2 is FQGNSA. The CDR3 has 15 residues. DNA of the CDR3: TGTGCCAGCAGCTTAACTAGCGGGAGCTCCTACGAGCAGTACTTC. Residues: CASSLTSGSSYEQYF.

This chain connects TRBV4-3 to TRBJ1-1; TRBD1 matches 10 bases. The CDR3 has 14 amino acids. Germline CDR1 LGHNA, CDR2 YSLEER. The V segment lost 1 base and the J segment 10 bases; nucleotides outside the gene matches: 6. CDR3 DNA: TGCGCCAGCAGCCAAGTTGGGACAGGGGTAGTAGCTTTCTTT. The encoded protein is CASSQVGTGVVAFF.

The V gene is TRBV7-2, the J gene TRBJ2-1, with TRBD2 identical over 16 bases. V was pared by 5 bases and J by 9 bases, with 10 bases of the junction left unmatched. The CDR3 contains 17 residues. Per germline, CDR1 SGHTA and CDR2 FQGNSA. The CDR3 protein is CASSLSPGLAGGPEQFF. The CDR3 DNA sequence: TGTGCCAGCAGCCTATCTCCGGGACTAGCGGGAGGGCCTGAGCAGTTCTTC.